The 9 T cell receptor beta chains reported below all come from one sample, sequenced in a study of vaccination and CD4 T cells after COVID-19. No antigen is known for these receptors. Treatment indicated: roughly 10-day PBMC culture with coronavirus spike peptide pools or control peptides (ViraFEST assay). The Oncomine TCR Beta short-read assay sequenced DNA from cultured CD4+ T cells. TCRdb re-called the PCR reads through MiXCR, storing one row per CDR3 protein. In the table there are some 16,000 distinct CDR3 sequences, less than 55% of which are singletons. Material: CD4+ T cells from blood, cultured in vitro. Every receptor here comes from a human donor who had recovered from COVID-19.

Written as DNA, the CDR3 is TGTGCCAGCAGTCAGGACAGCCGCTACGAGCAGTACTTC. Protein product: CASSQDSRYEQYF. The gene calls are TRBV27 and TRBJ2-7; TRBD1 is a possible D gene (6 bases). The CDR3 extends over 13 amino acids. The germline gives CDR1 MNHEY, CDR2 SMNVEV (reference sequence). The V and J ends lost 5 bases and 3 bases respectively, with 11 bases between them.

The J gene is TRBJ2-3, the V gene TRBV15; 16 positions agree with TRBD2. Germline V lookup: CDR1 LNHNV, CDR2 YYDKDF (reference sequence). This CDR3 region has 17 residues. Trimming at V came to 7 bases and at J to 3 bases, leaving 7 bases not matched to a gene. The CDR3 DNA follows: TGTGCCACCAACCCGGGACTAGCGGGAGGGTGGACAGATACGCAGTATTTT. Translating gives CATNPGLAGGWTDTQYF.

V gene TRBV30 combines with J gene TRBJ1-2, with D tentatively TRBD1 (5 bases). Trimming removed 0 bases from V and 2 bases from J, with 7 bases in between. CDR1 GTSNPN and CDR2 SVGIG come from the germline V gene (reference sequence). There are 13 residues in the CDR3. CDR3 coding DNA: TGTGCCTGGAGTGTACGGGGGAACTATGGCTACACCTTC. Residues: CAWSVRGNYGYTF.

The chain recombines TRBV7-6 with TRBJ2-2; D unclear. Germline-derived CDR1 and CDR2 are SGHVS and FNYEAQ. This CDR3 region has 14 residues. Trimming took 0 bases from V and 6 from J, leaving 8 bases between them. CDR3 region: CASSLAGSSGELFF. DNA for the CDR3: TGTGCCAGCAGCTTAGCAGGGTCATCCGGGGAGCTGTTTTTT.

This chain joins TRBV20-1 and TRBJ1-2; D gene ambiguous. V was trimmed by 3 bases and J by 5 bases, leaving 7 bases between them. CDR3 length equals 11 residues. The germline V gene has CDR1 DFQATT and CDR2 SNEGSKA (reference sequence). CDR3 coding DNA: TGCAGTGCTAGCGGCGATTATGGCTACACCTTC. The encoded protein is CSASGDYGYTF.

The gene calls are TRBV28 and TRBJ2-7, with D perhaps TRBD1 (6 bases). Germline V gene data show CDR1 as MDHEN and CDR2 as SYDVKM. The V and J ends lost 6 bases and 6 bases respectively, with 18 bases between them. This CDR3 has 14 residues. The DNA for the CDR3 is TGTGCCAGCAGACCAGGAGGACAGATCGGCGAGCAGTACTTC. Encoded protein: CASRPGGQIGEQYF.

This clonotype was seen more than once but under ten times. The chain employs TRBV6-1 and TRBJ1-6, with D unresolved. In germline, CDR1 is MNHNS, CDR2 SASEGT. Deletions cut 6 bases from V and 8 bases from J, with 8 bases between. The CDR3 spans 12 residues. CDR3 amino acids: CASRRWDSPLHF. The CDR3 DNA reads TGTGCCAGCAGACGCTGGGATTCACCCCTCCACTTT.

The J gene is TRBJ1-5, the V gene TRBV6-2 or TRBV6-3; TRBD1 matches 8 bases. The length of the CDR3 is 16 residues. Germline V CDR1 and CDR2: MNHEY, SVGEGT. Trimming removed 5 bases from V and 6 bases from J; junction bases left unmatched: 12. As DNA, the CDR3 is TGTGCCAGCAGTCTTCCCTACACAGGGGGGGGTCAGCCCCAGCATTTT. This sequence encodes CASSLPYTGGGQPQHF.

The chain couples TRBV6-5 to TRBJ2-1; 8 positions match TRBD1. The end of the DNA fits TRBJ2-7 better, so the J call may be wrong. Germline V gives CDR1 MNHEY, CDR2 SVGAGI. The CDR3 is 14 residues long. CDR3 in DNA: TGTGCCAGCAGTTCTCTGACAGGGGAGGACGAGCAGTACTTC. Translated, it gives CASSSLTGEDEQYF.